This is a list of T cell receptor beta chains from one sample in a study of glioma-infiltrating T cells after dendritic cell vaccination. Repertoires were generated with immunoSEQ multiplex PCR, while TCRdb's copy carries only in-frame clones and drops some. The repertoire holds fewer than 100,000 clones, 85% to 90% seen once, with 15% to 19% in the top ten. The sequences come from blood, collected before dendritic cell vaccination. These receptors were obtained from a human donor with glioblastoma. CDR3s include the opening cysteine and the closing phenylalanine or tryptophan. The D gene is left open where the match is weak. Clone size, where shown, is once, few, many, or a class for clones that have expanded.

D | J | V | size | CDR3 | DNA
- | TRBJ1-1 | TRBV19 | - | CASSRGGVGGEAFF | TGTGCCAGTAGTCGGGGAGGGGTTGGTGGTGAAGCTTTCTTT
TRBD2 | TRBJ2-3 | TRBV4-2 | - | CASSQTLAARTDTQYF | TGTGCCAGCAGCCAAACACTAGCGGCCCGCACAGATACGCAGTATTTT
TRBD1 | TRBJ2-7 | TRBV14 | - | CASSHGQGAYEQYF | TGTGCCAGCAGCCACGGACAGGGGGCCTACGAGCAGTACTTC
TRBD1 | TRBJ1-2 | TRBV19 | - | CASKTGLGYGYTF | TGTGCCAGTAAGACAGGGCTAGGGTATGGCTACACCTTC
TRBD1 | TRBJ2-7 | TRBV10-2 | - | CASSPGTGLMGYEQYF | TGCGCCAGCAGTCCCGGGACAGGGCTGATGGGCTACGAGCAGTACTTC
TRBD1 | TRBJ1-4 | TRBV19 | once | CASSLGTGDPEKLFF | TGTGCCAGTAGTCTCGGGACAGGGGATCCTGAAAAACTGTTTTTT
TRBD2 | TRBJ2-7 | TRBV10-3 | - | CAIRRTSGTYEQYF | TGTGCCATCAGACGGACTAGCGGTACCTACGAGCAGTACTTC
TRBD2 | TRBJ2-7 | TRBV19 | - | CASSKKTSGTAYEQYF | TGTGCCAGTAGTAAAAAAACTAGCGGGACGGCCTACGAGCAGTACTTC
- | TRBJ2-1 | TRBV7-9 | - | CASSQDSNEQFF | TGTGCCAGCAGCCAGGACAGCAATGAGCAGTTCTTC
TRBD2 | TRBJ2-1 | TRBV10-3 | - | CATSRTSGESPYNEQFF | TGTGCCACCTCAAGGACTAGCGGGGAGTCCCCCTACAATGAGCAGTTCTTC
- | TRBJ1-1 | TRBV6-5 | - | CASSYAPRNTEAFF | TGTGCCAGCAGTTACGCGCCCCGGAACACTGAAGCTTTCTTT
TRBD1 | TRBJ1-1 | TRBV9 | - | CASSGGTGAKNTEAFF | TGTGCCAGCAGCGGTGGGACAGGGGCCAAGAACACTGAAGCTTTCTTT
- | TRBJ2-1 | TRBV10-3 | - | CAISGEEGNEQFF | TGTGCCATCAGTGGGGAAGAGGGCAATGAGCAGTTCTTC
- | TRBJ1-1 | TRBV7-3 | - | CASSSGPMNTEAFF | TGTGCCAGCAGCTCAGGGCCGATGAACACTGAAGCTTTCTTT
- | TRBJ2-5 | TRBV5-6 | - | CASSPAASRGQETQYF | TGTGCCAGCAGCCCAGCTGCGTCGCGGGGCCAAGAGACCCAGTACTTC
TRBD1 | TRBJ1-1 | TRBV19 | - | CASSSRTGLNTEAFF | TGTGCCAGTAGTAGTAGGACAGGGTTGAACACTGAAGCTTTCTTT
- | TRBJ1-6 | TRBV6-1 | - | CASSELLTGSNSPLHF | TGTGCCAGCAGTGAATTATTAACAGGGTCAAATTCACCCCTCCACTTT
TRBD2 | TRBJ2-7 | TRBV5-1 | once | CASTLAGSYEQYF | TGCGCCAGCACCCTAGCGGGCTCCTACGAGCAGTACTTC
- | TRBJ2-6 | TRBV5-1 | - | CASSGTVSGANVLTF | TGCGCCAGCAGCGGAACAGTCTCTGGGGCCAACGTCCTGACTTTC
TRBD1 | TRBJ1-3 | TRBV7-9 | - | CASSSQDRASGNTIYF | TGTGCCAGCAGCTCCCAGGACAGGGCCTCTGGAAACACCATATATTTT
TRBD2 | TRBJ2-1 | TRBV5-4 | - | CASSLLAVNNEQFF | TGTGCCAGCAGCTTGCTAGCGGTGAACAATGAGCAGTTCTTC
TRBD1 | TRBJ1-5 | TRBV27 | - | CASSSGQGLSQPQHF | TGTGCCAGCAGTTCAGGACAGGGATTGAGTCAGCCCCAGCATTTT
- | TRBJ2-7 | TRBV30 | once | CAWSVGSRGTDYFF | TGTGCCTGGAGTGTAGGGTCCCGCGGGACAGACTACTTCTTC